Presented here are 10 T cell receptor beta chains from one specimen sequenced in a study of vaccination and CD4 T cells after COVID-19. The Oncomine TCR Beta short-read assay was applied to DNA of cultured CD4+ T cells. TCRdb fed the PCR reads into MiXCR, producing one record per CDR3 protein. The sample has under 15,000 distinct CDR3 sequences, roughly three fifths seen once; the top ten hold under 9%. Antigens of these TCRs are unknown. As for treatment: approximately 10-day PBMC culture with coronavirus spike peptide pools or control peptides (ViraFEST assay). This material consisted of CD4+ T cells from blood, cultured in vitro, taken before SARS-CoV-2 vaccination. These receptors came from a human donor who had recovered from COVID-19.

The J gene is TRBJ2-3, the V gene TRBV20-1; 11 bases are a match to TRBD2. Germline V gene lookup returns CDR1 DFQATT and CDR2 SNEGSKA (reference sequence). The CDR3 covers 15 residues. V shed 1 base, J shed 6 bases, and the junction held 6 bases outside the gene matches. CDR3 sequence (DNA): TGCAGTGCTAGAGGACTAGCGGGGAAGGTTGATACGCAGTATTTT. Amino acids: CSARGLAGKVDTQYF.

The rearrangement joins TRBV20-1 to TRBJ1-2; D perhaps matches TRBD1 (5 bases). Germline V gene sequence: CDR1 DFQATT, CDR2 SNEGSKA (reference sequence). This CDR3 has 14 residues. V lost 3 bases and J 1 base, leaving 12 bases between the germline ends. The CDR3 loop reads CSASRPQDNYGYTF. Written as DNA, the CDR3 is TGCAGTGCTAGTCGTCCACAGGATAACTATGGCTACACCTTC.

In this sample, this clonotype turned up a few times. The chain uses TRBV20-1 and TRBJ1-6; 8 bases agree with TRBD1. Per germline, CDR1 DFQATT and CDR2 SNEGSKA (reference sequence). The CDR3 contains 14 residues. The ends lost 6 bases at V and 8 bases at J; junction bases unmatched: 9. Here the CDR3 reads CSAHPTGVDSPLHF. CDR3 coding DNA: TGCAGTGCCCATCCGACAGGGGTTGATTCACCCCTCCACTTT.

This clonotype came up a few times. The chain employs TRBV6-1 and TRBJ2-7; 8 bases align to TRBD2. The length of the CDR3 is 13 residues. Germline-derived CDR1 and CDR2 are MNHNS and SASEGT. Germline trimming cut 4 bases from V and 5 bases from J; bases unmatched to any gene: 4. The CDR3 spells CASSGGLVNEQYF. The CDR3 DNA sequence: TGTGCCAGCAGTGGGGGACTAGTCAACGAGCAGTACTTC.

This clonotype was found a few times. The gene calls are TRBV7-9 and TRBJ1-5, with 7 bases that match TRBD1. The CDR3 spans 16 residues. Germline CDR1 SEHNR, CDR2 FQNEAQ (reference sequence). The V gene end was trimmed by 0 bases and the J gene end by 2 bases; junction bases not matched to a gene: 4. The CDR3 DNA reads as TGTGCCAGCAGCTTAGCGCACACAGGGGGCAATCAGCCCCAGCATTTT. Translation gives CASSLAHTGGNQPQHF.

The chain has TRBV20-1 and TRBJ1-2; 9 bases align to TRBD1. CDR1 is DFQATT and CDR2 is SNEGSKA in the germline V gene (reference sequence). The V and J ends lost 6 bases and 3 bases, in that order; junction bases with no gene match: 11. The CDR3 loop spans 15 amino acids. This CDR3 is CSADRDRDRDYGYTF. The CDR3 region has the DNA TGCAGTGCCGACCGGGACAGGGATCGTGACTATGGCTACACCTTC.

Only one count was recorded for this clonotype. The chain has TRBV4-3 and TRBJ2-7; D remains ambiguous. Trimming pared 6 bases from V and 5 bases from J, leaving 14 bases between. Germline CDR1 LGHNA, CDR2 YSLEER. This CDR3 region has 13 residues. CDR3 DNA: TGCGCCAGCAGTCGTGTCGGCGGAGACGAGCAGTACTTC. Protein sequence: CASSRVGGDEQYF.

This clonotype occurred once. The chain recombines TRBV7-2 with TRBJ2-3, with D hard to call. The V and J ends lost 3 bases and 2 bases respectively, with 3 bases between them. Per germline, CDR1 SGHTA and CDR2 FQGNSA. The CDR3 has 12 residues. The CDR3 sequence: CASSFDTDTQYF. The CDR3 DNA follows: TGTGCCAGCAGCTTTGACACAGATACGCAGTATTTT.

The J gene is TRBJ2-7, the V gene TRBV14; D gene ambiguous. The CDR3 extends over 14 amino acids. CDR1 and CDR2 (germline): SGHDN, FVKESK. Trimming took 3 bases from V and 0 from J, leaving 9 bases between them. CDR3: CASSQLGSSYEQYF. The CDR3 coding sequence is TGTGCCAGCAGCCAGCTGGGAAGCTCCTACGAGCAGTACTTC.

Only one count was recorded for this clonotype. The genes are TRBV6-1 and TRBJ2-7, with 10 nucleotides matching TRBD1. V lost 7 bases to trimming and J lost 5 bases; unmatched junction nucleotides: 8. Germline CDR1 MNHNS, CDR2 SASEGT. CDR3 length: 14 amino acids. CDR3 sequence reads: CASMTGGGKDEQYF. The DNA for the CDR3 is TGTGCCAGCATGACAGGGGGCGGGAAGGACGAGCAGTACTTC.